The T cell receptor beta chain under discussion was sequenced for a study of blood T cell repertoires in COVID-19. Study members were between about 18 and 100 years old and lived in approximately 25 US regions. Allocation to cohorts depended on clinical history reported by the participants. In Cohort 3, a recovered donor had either two negative PCRs, clearance, or symptom resolution. Repertoires were generated with immunoSEQ multiplex PCR, while TCRdb's copy carries only in-frame clones and drops some. The repertoire consists of roughly 43,000 clones, with 86% occurring once and the leading ten covering around 3.3%. The CDR3 runs 16 residues. Germline assignment: CDR1 MNHNS and CDR2 SASEGT. Trimming cost V 1 base and J 3 bases; bases outside gene matches: 4.

This TCR was recovered from a woman in her forties or fifties who had recovered from COVID-19. Sequenced: PBMCs or T cells enriched from blood (not recorded which). The chain couples TRBV6-1 to TRBJ1-4, with 8 bases fitting TRBD1. The CDR3 sequence: CASSEDPTGANEKLFF. CDR3 DNA: TGTGCCAGCAGTGAAGACCCGACAGGGGCTAATGAAAAACTGTTTTTT.